This T cell receptor beta chain came from a study of shared clonotypes between healthy human individuals. Study results and caveats: The researchers took only blood, and tissue repertoires probably look different.

Some clones are missing from TCRdb's copy, which holds only in-frame ones; the method was immunoSEQ multiplex PCR. The sample has millions of clones, 85% to 95% seen once. A note on this clone: Its antigen is unidentified.

V dropped 4 bases and J dropped 6; count of bases not matched to a gene: 7. Germline values: CDR1 SGHNT, CDR2 YYREEE (reference sequence). The CDR3 extends over 15 amino acids. The sequence came from a man aged 18 to 30 in good health. The chain uses TRBV5-4 and TRBJ2-1; 10 nucleotides align to TRBD2. Sequences were obtained from naive CD4+ T cells sorted from blood. Subset specified: CD45RA+ positively selected. CDR3 nucleotide sequence: TGTGCCAGCAGCGAAGCGGGGGGGGTCGTCAATGAGCAGTTCTTC. Translating it yields CASSEAGGVVNEQFF.